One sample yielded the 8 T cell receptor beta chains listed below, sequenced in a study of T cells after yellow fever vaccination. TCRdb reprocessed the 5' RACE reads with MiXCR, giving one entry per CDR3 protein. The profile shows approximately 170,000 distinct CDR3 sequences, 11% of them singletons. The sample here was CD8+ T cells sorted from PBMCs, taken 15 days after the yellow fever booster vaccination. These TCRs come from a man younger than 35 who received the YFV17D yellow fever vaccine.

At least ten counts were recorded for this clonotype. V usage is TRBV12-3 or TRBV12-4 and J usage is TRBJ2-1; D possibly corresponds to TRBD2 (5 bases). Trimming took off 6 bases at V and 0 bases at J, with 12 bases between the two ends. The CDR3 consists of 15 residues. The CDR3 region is CASSPSSFSYNEQFF. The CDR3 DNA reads TGTGCCAGCAGCCCATCTAGCTTCTCCTACAATGAGCAGTTCTTC.

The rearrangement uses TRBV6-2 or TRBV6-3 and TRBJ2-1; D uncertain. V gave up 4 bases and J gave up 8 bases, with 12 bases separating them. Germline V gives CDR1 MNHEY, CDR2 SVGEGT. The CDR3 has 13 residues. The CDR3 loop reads CASSLGGVDEQFF. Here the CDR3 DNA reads TGTGCCAGCAGTTTGGGTGGGGTCGATGAGCAGTTCTTC.

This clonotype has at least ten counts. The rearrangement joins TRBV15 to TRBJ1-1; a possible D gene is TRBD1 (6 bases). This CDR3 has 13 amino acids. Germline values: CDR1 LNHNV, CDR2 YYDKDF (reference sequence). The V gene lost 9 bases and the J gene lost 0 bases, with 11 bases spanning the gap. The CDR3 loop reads CATAYRVNTEAFF. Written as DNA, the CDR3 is TGTGCCACGGCATACAGGGTGAACACTGAAGCTTTCTTT. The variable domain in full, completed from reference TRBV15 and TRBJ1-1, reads DAMVIQNPRYQVTQFGKPVTLSCSQTLNHNVMYWYQQKSSQAPKLLFHYYDKDFNNEADTPDNFQSRRPNTSFCFLDIRSPGLGDTAMYLCATAYRVNTEAFFGQGTRLTVV.

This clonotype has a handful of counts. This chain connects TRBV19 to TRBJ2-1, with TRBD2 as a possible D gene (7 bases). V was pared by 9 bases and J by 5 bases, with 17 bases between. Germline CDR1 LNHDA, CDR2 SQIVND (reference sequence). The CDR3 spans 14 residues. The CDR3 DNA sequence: TGTGCCAGCACAGTGGGGGGGCTCAACAATGAGCAGTTCTTC. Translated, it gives CASTVGGLNNEQFF.

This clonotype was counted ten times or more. CDR3: CASSRPGKYEQYF. DNA for the CDR3: TGTGCCAGCAGCCGACCGGGGAAATACGAGCAGTACTTC. The rearrangement joins TRBV7-9 to TRBJ2-7; a weak D match, TRBD2 (5 bases). CDR1 and CDR2 (germline): SEHNR, FQNEAQ (reference sequence). This CDR3 comprises 13 residues. V lost 5 bases and J lost 4, with 12 bases in between.

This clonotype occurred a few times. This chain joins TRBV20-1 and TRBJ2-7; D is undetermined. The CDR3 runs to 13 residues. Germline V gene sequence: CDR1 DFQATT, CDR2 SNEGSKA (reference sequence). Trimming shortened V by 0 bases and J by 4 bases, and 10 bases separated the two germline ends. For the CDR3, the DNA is TGCAGTGCTAGAGAGGCCGGGTCTTACGAGCAGTACTTC. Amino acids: CSAREAGSYEQYF.

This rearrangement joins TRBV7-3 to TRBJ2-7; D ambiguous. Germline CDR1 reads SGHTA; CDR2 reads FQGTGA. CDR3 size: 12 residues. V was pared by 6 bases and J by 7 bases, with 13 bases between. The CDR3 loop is CASRYTPGEQYF. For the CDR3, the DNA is TGTGCCAGCAGATACACGCCCGGGGAGCAGTACTTC.

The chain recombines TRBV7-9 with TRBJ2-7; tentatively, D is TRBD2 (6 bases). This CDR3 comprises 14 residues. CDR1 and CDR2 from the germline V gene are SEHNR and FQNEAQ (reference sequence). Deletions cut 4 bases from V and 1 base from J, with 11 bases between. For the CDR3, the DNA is TGTGCCAGCAGCTCCGGAGGGGTTTCCTACGAGCAGTACTTC. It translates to CASSSGGVSYEQYF.